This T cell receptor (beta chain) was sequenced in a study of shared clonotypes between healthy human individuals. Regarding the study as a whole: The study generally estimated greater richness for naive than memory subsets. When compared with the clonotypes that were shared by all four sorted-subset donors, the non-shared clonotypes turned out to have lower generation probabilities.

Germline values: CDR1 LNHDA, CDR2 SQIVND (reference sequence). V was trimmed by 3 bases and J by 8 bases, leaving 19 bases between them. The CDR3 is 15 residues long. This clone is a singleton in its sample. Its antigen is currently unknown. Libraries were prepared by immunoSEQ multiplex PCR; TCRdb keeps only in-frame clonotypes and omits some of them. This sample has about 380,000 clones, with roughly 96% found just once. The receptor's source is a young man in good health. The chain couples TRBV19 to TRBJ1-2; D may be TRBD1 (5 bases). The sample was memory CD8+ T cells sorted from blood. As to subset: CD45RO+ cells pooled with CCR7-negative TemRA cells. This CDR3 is CASSIKPGPGGGYTF. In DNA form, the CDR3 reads TGTGCCAGTAGTATTAAGCCAGGACCTGGGGGAGGCTACACCTTC.